The 4 T cell receptor beta chains listed next were all sequenced from one sample in a study of response to subunit inactivated influenza vaccine. TCRdb re-called the RT-PCR reads through MiXCR, storing one row per CDR3 protein. Of more than 550,000 distinct CDR3 sequences in the sample, 12% were seen once. Sequenced material: PBMCs from blood, taken on the day of vaccination. Receptors were obtained from a man aged 45-65 years who received an inactivated influenza vaccine.

The table lists this clonotype with a few counts. The V and J genes are TRBV10-3 and TRBJ2-2; 9 nucleotides align to TRBD1. Germline lookup yields CDR1 ENHRY and CDR2 SYGVKD. The CDR3 sequence is 16 residues long. J was trimmed by 0 bases and V by 6 bases; bases with no gene match: 5. The CDR3 loop is CAIRTTGGANTGELFF. Here the CDR3 DNA reads TGTGCCATCAGGACAACAGGGGGCGCGAACACCGGGGAGCTGTTTTTT.

This clonotype came up many times. The chain recombines TRBV4-1 with TRBJ2-3; 9 bases are a match to TRBD1. Germline V CDR1 and CDR2: MGHRA, YSYEKL. With V trimmed by 7 bases and J by 4 bases, 9 bases remained unmatched. The CDR3 covers 15 residues. This chain's CDR3 is CASKIGTGMPDTQYF. CDR3 nucleotides: TGCGCCAGCAAGATCGGGACAGGGATGCCAGATACGCAGTATTTT.

Concerning this clonotype itself: One junction end does not reproduce the germline sequence, and a read error may be involved. The chain is built from TRBV29-1 and TRBJ2-3, with D tentatively TRBD1 (5 bases). The CDR3 loop spans 13 amino acids. CDR1 is SQVTM and CDR2 is ANQGSEA in the germline V gene. The CDR3 region has the DNA TGCAGCGTGGAAGGGGCCAATTCAGATACGCAGTATTTT. Protein sequence: CSVEGANSDTQYF.

This clonotype was counted only a few times. The rearrangement joins TRBV20-1 to TRBJ2-1, with 12 bases that match TRBD2. The V and J ends lost 6 bases and 6 bases, in that order; junction bases with no gene match: 6. Germline CDR1 reads DFQATT; CDR2 reads SNEGSKA (reference sequence). The CDR3 contains 14 residues. The CDR3 sequence is CSALRTSGINEQFF. The CDR3 DNA reads as TGCAGTGCCCTCCGGACTAGCGGGATCAATGAGCAGTTCTTC.